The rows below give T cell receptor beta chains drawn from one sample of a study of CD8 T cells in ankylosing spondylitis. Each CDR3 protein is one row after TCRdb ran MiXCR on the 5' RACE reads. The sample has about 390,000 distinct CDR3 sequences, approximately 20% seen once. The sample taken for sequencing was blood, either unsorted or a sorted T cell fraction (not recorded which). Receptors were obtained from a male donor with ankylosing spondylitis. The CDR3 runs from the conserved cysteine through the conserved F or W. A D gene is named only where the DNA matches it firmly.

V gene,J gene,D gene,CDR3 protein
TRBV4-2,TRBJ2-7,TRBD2,CASSQDGLAESSYEQYF
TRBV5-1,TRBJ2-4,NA,CASSSGTARDIQYF
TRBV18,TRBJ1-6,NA,CASSPTDGYNSPLHF
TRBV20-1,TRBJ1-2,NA,CSARDFRGVKVYGYTF
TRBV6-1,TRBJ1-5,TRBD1,CASSATGVLQPQHF
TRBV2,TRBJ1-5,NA,CASSRGGLGAQHF
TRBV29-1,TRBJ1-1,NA,CSARKNRNTEAFF
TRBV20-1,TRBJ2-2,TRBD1,CSARDRTGGAGELFF
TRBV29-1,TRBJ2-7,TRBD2,CSVTGLATQKSPPEQYF
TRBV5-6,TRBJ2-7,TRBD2,CASSRGLAGEQYF